This entry features one T cell receptor (beta chain) sequence. This clone was seen only a few times. Its antigen is still unknown. Base qualities are not at hand, and no much larger clone is one base apart. The data belong to a study of T cell responses to AZD1222 COVID-19 vaccine (dated by TCRdb to about 2021). Regarding the research as a whole: A total of 230 or so trial participants underwent TCR sequencing, of whom some 210 received two doses of AZD1222 and some 25 received two doses of the MenACWY control vaccine. Trial participants were enrolled by age into subgroups of 18-55, 56-69 and 70-plus years, and 148, 28 and 57 TCR-sequenced participants, respectively, were included in these subgroups. General study outcomes and caveats: Nearly half of unique spike-specific TCRs reportedly recognized epitopes outside regions mutated in the B.1.351 and B.1.1.7 variants. The 56-69-year group was small, and its depth increase did not reach significance, likely because of low power. After two AZD1222 doses, spike-specific TCR breadth and depth were significantly higher than at day 0 and than in MenACWY recipients. The whole spike protein was spanned by vaccine-associated CD4 TCRs, and dominant responses were seen in regions 160-218 and 743-854. Most participants were white British and females outnumbered males, and the authors suggested that clonal diversity may have been underestimated. Conclusions about previously exposed vaccinees are limited because only 5 or 6 AZD1222 recipients were SARS-CoV-2 seropositive at baseline. No day 14 peak-response samples were available, so repertoires were characterized only after the peak T cell response.

The CDR3 regions of human TCRbeta chains were subjected to immunosequencing. Under the source paper's analysis protocol: Repertoire TCRs were checked for matches against a reference library of SARS-CoV-2-specific TCRs that had been generated using the MIRA antigen-specificity platform. Breadth was defined as the fraction of unique TCRs that were SARS-CoV-2-associated, and depth was defined as the fraction of total T cells that were SARS-CoV-2-associated. Using the MIRA data, each spike-specific TCR was assigned both to the spike region to which the TCR was reactive and to a CD4 or CD8 class. Log10-transformed breadth and depth values were compared by one-way ANOVA with Sidak's multiple comparisons tests. Drawn from immuneACCESS, this table holds only the in-frame rearrangements with V and J called that TCRdb kept. Clones are partly lost; checked studies trace under half to an unresolved V gene and leave the rest unexplained. V and J calls and clone size are given by that table; D and trimming were obtained from the DNA. The sample includes 55,000 to 70,000 clones, with roughly 89% observed a single time. Roughly 6.1% of the sample rests with the top ten.

This specimen's time point label, interpreted: about 28 days (+/-7) after the second vaccine dose. AZD1222 recipients whose second dose came at about 4 weeks and those whose second dose came at about 12 weeks were combined into one group, since spike-specific TCR depth and breadth did not differ between the two schedules. Vaccinee samples came from UK trials COV001 and COV002, including a single-blind randomized controlled phase 2/3 trial of AZD1222 (ChAdOx1 nCoV-19) in healthy adults. Trial participant PBMC samples were collected at day 0 and day 28 after the second dose for TCRbeta chain sequencing. The receptor was isolated from an adult who received the AZD1222 COVID-19 vaccine. Material: peripheral blood, obtained 28 days after the second AZD1222 dose.

The DNA sequence reads TGTGCCAGCAGCCTCGGACAGCAGAACACTGAAGCTTTCTTT. Translated, it reads CASSLGQQNTEAFF. The chain is assembled from TRBV7-9 and TRBJ1-1; TRBD1 might be the D gene, on 6 matching bases. The CDR3 numbers 14 residues from cysteine through phenylalanine. Only CDR3 DNA is held: 42 bases, read in frame from base 1. For CDR1 and CDR2, the germline V gene (reference sequence) lists SEHNR and FQNEAQ. Trimming costs V 5 bases and J 1 base, and their ends lie 11 bases apart.